The clone carrying this T cell receptor (beta chain) was detected a few times. The CDR3 regions of TCR beta were amplified from RNA transcripts. HTBI primers were employed in a first-round RT-PCR of the TCR CDR3. MiXCR, applied by TCRdb to the multiplex PCR reads, yields one record per CDR3 protein. The sample lists roughly 290,000 distinct CDR3 sequences; approximately 13% were seen once. The length of the CDR3 is 11 residues. Germline lookup yields CDR1 KGHDR and CDR2 SFDVKD. The data were taken from a study of T cells in Graves' hyperthyroidism and ophthalmopathy. Recently diagnosed hyperthyroidism of less than 2 months' duration affected patients aged 18 to 65. The study based diagnoses on clinical symptoms, serum thyroxine and TRAb, thyroid ultrasound and orbital computed tomography.

The specimen sequenced was blood. The source of this sequence is a woman aged 40 to 49 with Graves' hyperthyroidism. The V and J genes are TRBV24-1 and TRBJ2-7, with 9 bases fitting TRBD2. The CDR3 DNA follows: TGTGCAGCGGGGGGCTCCTACGAGCAGTACTTC. It translates to CAAGGSYEQYF.